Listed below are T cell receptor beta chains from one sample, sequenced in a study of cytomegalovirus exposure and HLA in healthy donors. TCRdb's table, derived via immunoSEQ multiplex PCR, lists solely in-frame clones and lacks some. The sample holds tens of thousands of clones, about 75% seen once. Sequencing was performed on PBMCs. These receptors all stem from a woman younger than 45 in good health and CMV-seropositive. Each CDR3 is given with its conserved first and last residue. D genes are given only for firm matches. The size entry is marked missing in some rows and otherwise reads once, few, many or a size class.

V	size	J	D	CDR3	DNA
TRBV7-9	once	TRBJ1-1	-	CASSPRQAPNTEAFF	TGTGCCAGCAGCCCTCGACAGGCCCCGAACACTGAAGCTTTCTTT
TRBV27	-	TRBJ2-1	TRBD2	CASSPLPGLVLGEQFF	TGTGCCAGCAGTCCTCTACCGGGACTAGTGCTGGGTGAGCAGTTCTTC
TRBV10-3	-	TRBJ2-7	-	CAISEGGTSLEQYF	TGTGCCATCAGTGAGGGGGGGACCTCCCTCGAGCAGTACTTC
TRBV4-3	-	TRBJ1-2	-	CASSQDWGGGGYTF	TGCGCCAGCAGCCAAGATTGGGGGGGAGGCGGCTACACCTTC
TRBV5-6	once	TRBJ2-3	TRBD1	CASSTQTGGVDTQYF	TGTGCCAGCAGCACCCAGACAGGGGGCGTAGATACGCAGTATTTT
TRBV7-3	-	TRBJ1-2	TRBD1	CASSLRGQGPYTF	TGTGCCAGCAGCTTACGAGGACAGGGTCCCTACACCTTC
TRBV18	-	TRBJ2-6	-	CASSPTMILGFSGANVLTF	TGTGCCAGCTCACCGACTATGATTTTGGGGTTCTCTGGGGCCAACGTCCTGACTTTC
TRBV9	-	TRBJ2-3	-	CASSISTQYF	TGTGCCAGCAGCATCAGTACGCAGTATTTT
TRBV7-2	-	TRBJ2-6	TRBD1	CASSTTGTAFSGANVLTF	TGTGCCAGCAGCACCACCGGGACAGCCTTCTCTGGGGCCAACGTCCTGACTTTC
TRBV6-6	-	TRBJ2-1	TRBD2	CATGEGGAYNEQFF	TGTGCCACCGGTGAGGGAGGGGCCTACAATGAGCAGTTCTTC
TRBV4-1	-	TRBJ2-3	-	CASSQVGERSTDTQYF	TGCGCCAGCAGCCAAGTAGGCGAGCGGAGCACAGATACGCAGTATTTT
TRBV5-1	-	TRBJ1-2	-	CASSLDGGVGGYTF	TGCGCCAGCAGCCTTGATGGGGGCGTGGGTGGCTACACCTTC
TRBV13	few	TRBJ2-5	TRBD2	CASSSQGLAGEGETQYF	TGTGCCAGCAGCTCACAGGGACTAGCGGGAGAGGGGGAGACCCAGTACTTC
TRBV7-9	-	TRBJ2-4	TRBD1	CASKDRAENIQYF	TGTGCCAGCAAGGACAGGGCGGAAAACATTCAGTACTTC
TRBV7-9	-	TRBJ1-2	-	CASSLGPGIYGYTF	TGTGCCAGCAGCTTAGGACCGGGGATCTATGGCTACACCTTC
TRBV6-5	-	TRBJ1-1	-	CASSRAQGSEAFF	TGTGCCAGCAGCCGAGCACAGGGAAGTGAAGCTTTCTTT
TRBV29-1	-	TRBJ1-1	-	CSVLGGLGEAFF	TGCAGCGTCCTGGGGGGGCTTGGTGAAGCTTTCTTT
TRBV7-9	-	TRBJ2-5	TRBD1	CASSSRDRVNQETQYF	TGTGCCAGCAGCTCCAGGGACAGGGTAAACCAAGAGACCCAGTACTTC
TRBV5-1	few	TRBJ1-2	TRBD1	CASSLQAEAGGIGYGYTF	TGCGCCAGCAGCTTGCAGGCCGAGGCAGGGGGCATAGGTTATGGCTACACCTTC
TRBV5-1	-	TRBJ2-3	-	CASGQFKDTQYF	TGCGCCAGCGGGCAATTCAAAGATACGCAGTATTTT
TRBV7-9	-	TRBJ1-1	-	CASSKQGMNTEAFF	TGTGCCAGCAGCAAACAGGGCATGAACACTGAAGCTTTCTTT
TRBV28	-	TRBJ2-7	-	CASIDHKEGAYEQYF	TGTGCCAGCATCGATCACAAGGAAGGGGCTTACGAGCAGTACTTC
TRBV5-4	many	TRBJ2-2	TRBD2	CASSPLTSGHGELFF	TGTGCCAGCAGCCCGCTGACTAGCGGTCACGGGGAGCTGTTTTTT
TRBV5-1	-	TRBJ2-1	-	CASSLGAGTYNEQFF	TGCGCCAGCAGCTTGGGTGCCGGTACCTACAATGAGCAGTTCTTC
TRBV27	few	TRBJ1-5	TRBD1	CASTPDRGRSNQPQHF	TGTGCCAGCACCCCCGACAGGGGGCGAAGCAATCAGCCCCAGCATTTT
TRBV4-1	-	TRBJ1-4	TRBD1	CASSQHTFRDRDEKLFF	TGCGCCAGCAGCCAACATACCTTCCGGGACAGAGATGAAAAACTGTTTTTT
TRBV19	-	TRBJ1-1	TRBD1	CASSSPRAGGSTEAFF	TGTGCCAGTAGTAGCCCTCGGGCAGGGGGCTCCACTGAAGCTTTCTTT
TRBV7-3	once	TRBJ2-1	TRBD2	CSSSLIGQREINEQFF	TGTTCCAGCAGCTTAATCGGGCAGCGGGAGATCAATGAGCAGTTCTTC
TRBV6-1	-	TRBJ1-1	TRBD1	CASSRDRGYTEAFF	TGTGCCAGCAGCAGGGACAGGGGTTACACTGAAGCTTTCTTT
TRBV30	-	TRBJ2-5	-	CAWSPGIKETQYF	TGTGCCTGGAGTCCGGGAATCAAAGAGACCCAGTACTTC
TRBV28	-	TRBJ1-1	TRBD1	CASRSQGAGYTEAFF	TGTGCCAGCAGGTCACAGGGGGCGGGGTACACTGAAGCTTTCTTT
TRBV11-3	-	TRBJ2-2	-	CASSLGGDTGELFF	TGTGCCAGCAGCTTAGGGGGCGACACCGGGGAGCTGTTTTTT
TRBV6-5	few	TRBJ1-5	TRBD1	CASRTRGDSNQPQHF	TGTGCCAGCAGGACCAGGGGGGATAGCAATCAGCCCCAGCATTTT
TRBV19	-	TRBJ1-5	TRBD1	CASSIEVGSTGDGQPQHF	TGTGCCAGTAGTATAGAGGTAGGCTCGACAGGGGACGGTCAGCCCCAGCATTTT
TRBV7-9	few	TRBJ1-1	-	CASSLRSGRGNTEAFF	TGTGCCAGCAGCTTACGGTCAGGGAGGGGGAACACTGAAGCTTTCTTT
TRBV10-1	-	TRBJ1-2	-	CASSADPEGGYTF	TGCGCCAGCAGTGCGGACCCGGAGGGTGGCTACACCTTC
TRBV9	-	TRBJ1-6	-	CASSESTTGLGISPLHF	TGTGCCAGCAGCGAAAGCACCACGGGACTAGGTATTTCACCCCTCCACTTT
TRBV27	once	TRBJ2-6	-	CASSPVRAGANVLTF	TGTGCCAGCAGTCCGGTGAGGGCTGGGGCCAACGTCCTGACTTTC
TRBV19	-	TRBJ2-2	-	CASSPRQGGNTGELFF	TGTGCCAGTAGTCCCCGGCAGGGGGGGAACACCGGGGAGCTGTTTTTT
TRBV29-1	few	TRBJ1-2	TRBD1	CSVRTGAGYGYTF	TGCAGCGTTAGGACAGGGGCCGGCTATGGCTACACCTTC
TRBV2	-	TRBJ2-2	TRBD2	CASMRTSGSPGELFF	TGTGCCAGTATGCGGACTAGCGGGAGCCCCGGGGAGCTGTTTTTT
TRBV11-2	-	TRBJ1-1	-	CASSLDRAEAFF	TGTGCCAGCAGCTTAGACAGGGCGGAAGCTTTCTTT
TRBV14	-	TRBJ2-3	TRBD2	CASSRLILAGGPSTDTQYF	TGTGCCAGCAGCCGACTCATTCTAGCGGGAGGGCCGAGCACAGATACGCAGTATTTT
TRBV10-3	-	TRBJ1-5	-	CAISGGGGNQPQHF	TGTGCCATCAGTGGAGGGGGGGGCAATCAGCCCCAGCATTTT
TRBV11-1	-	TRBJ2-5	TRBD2	CASSISAGTSVETQYF	TGTGCCAGCAGCATCTCCGCCGGGACTAGCGTGGAGACCCAGTACTTC
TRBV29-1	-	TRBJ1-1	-	CSGWSESTTEAFF	TGCAGCGGCTGGTCGGAGAGTACCACTGAAGCTTTCTTT
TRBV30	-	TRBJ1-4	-	CAWSGKDSLNEKLFF	TGTGCCTGGAGTGGTAAGGACAGTTTGAATGAAAAACTGTTTTTT
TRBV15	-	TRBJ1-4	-	CATSRDVDIEREKLFF	TGTGCCACCAGCAGAGATGTGGACATTGAAAGGGAAAAACTGTTTTTT
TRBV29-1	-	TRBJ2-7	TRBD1	CSVGTGAGEQYF	TGCAGCGTTGGGACAGGGGCGGGCGAGCAGTACTTC
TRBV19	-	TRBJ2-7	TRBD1	CASSISTGGDEQYF	TGTGCCAGTAGTATCTCAACAGGGGGTGACGAGCAGTACTTC
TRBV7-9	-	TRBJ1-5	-	CASSSQVRTDSNQPQHF	TGTGCCAGCAGCTCCCAGGTCAGGACAGATAGCAATCAGCCCCAGCATTTT
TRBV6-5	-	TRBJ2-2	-	CASSRSGGTGELFF	TGTGCCAGCAGTCGCTCGGGCGGGACCGGGGAGCTGTTTTTT
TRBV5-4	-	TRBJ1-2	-	CASSREYGGYGYTF	TGTGCCAGCAGCCGAGAATATGGAGGCTATGGCTACACCTTC
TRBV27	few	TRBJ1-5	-	CASSQDTPSNQPQHF	TGTGCCAGCTCACAGGACACCCCTAGCAATCAGCCCCAGCATTTT
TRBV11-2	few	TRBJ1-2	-	CASSPSGSAGAHWGYTF	TGTGCCAGCAGCCCCTCAGGGTCGGCAGGGGCCCATTGGGGCTACACCTTC
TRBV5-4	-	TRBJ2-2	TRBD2	CASSLLSGKGAGELFF	TGTGCCAGCAGCCTCCTTAGCGGGAAAGGCGCCGGGGAGCTGTTTTTT
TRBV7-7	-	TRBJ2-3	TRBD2	CASSAGLAGDTQYF	TGTGCTAGCAGCGCGGGACTAGCGGGGGATACGCAGTATTTT
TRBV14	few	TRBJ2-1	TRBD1	CASSQGQGRGRNNEQFF	TGTGCCAGCAGCCAAGGCCAGGGCAGGGGGCGAAACAATGAGCAGTTCTTC
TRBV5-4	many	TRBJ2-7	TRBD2	CASSFTGLVNGYEQYF	TGTGCCAGCAGCTTTACCGGACTAGTAAATGGGTACGAGCAGTACTTC